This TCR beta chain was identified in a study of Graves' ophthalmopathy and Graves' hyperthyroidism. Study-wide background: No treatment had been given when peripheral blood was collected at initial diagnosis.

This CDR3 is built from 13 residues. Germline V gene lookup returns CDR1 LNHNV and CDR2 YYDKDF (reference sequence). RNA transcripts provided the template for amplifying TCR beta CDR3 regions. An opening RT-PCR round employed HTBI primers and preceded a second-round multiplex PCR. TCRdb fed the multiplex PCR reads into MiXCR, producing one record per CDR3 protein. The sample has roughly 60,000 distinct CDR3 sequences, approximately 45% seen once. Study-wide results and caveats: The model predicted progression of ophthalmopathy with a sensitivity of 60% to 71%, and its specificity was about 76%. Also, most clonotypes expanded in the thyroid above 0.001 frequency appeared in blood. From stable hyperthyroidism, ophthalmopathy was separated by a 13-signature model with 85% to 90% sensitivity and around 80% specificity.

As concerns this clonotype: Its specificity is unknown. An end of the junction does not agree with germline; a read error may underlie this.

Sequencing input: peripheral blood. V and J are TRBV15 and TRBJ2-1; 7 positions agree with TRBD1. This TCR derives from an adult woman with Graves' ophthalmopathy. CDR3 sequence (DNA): TGCCATACGCCGGACCAGACAGGGAATGAGCAGTTCTTC. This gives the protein CHTPDQTGNEQFF.